This T cell receptor (beta chain) was recorded in a study of blood T cell repertoires in COVID-19. V was pared by 2 bases and J by 6 bases, with 11 bases of the junction left unmatched. The CDR3 totals 16 residues. Per the germline V gene, CDR1 is MNHEY and CDR2 is SVGAGI. The table came from immunoSEQ multiplex PCR; TCRdb's copy has only in-frame clones and leaves some out. The repertoire holds about 150,000 clones, with approximately 84% as singletons. The sequencing sample was made of peripheral blood. The chain couples TRBV6-5 to TRBJ2-3, with TRBD1 matching 7 bases. The receptor was isolated from a human donor in a cohort sampled during active COVID-19. The chain's CDR3 is CASSYQDRVYLDTQYF. As DNA, the CDR3 is TGTGCCAGCAGTTACCAAGACAGGGTTTACCTCGATACGCAGTATTTT.